Listed here is a single TCR beta chain. The CDR3 spans 15 residues. Germline V gene sequence: CDR1 SGDLS, CDR2 YYNGEE. V shed 4 bases and J 9 bases; nucleotides not matched to a gene: 11. Profiling relied on immunoSEQ multiplex PCR, and the TCRdb table lists in-frame clones only, not all of them. The table includes more than 200,000 clones, about 87% detected once. This sample is drawn from a study of blood T cell repertoires in COVID-19. The clonotype originates from a man aged 25 to 40 with COVID-19, enrolled during active disease. The sequenced sample consisted of peripheral blood. This chain connects TRBV9 to TRBJ2-1; 9 nucleotides line up with TRBD2. The CDR3 region has the DNA TGTGCCAGCAGCATTGCGGGGGGGCAAATGGGTGAGCAGTTCTTC. Amino acid sequence: CASSIAGGQMGEQFF.